Below, 14 T cell receptor beta chains from the same sample are listed, as sequenced in a study of T cells in Graves' hyperthyroidism and ophthalmopathy (dated by TCRdb to about 2019). To prepare the library, multiplex PCR was applied. The sequencer was an Illumina HiSeq 2000. TCR beta CDR3 regions were amplified from RNA transcripts. The TCR CDR3 was subjected to a first round of RT-PCR using the HTBI primer set and the Qiagen OneStep RT-PCR kit. Clones were called with MiXCR by TCRdb after fastp trimmed the public reads at Q25, and only in-frame beta chains were retained. For every CDR3 protein sequence, its rows merge into one entry that carries the most common genes and DNA. For this sample the table gives over 250,000 distinct CDR3 sequences, of which about an eighth were detected only once. The top ten hold roughly 33% of the sample. The sequencing sample was made of blood. The source of these receptors is a woman in her thirties or forties with Graves' ophthalmopathy.

The gene calls are TRBV19 and TRBJ2-2; 8 nucleotides agree with TRBD1. The CDR3 has 15 amino acids. Looked up from germline, CDR1 is LNHDA and CDR2 is SQIVND (reference sequence). Losses at the gene ends were 6 bases for V and 6 bases for J; bases not matched to a gene: 9. The CDR3 is CASSQRDRLAGELFF. The CDR3 region has the DNA TGTGCCAGTAGCCAAAGGGACAGGCTGGCCGGGGAGCTGTTTTTT.

Concerning this clonotype itself: This clone may be a read error of a much larger clone one base away. The chain recombines TRBV3-1 with TRBJ2-3; D is undetermined. The ends were cut back, 0 bases at V and 8 bases at J, with 12 bases in the middle. Germline assignment: CDR1 LGHDT and CDR2 YNNKEL (reference sequence). The length of the CDR3 is 14 residues. The CDR3 nucleotides read TGTGCCAGCAGCCAAGATGGGCTGCGAGGTACGCAGTATTTT. It specifies CASSQDGLRGTQYF.

The table lists this clonotype with a few counts. The chain couples TRBV9 to TRBJ1-1; D is ambiguous. Germline V CDR1 and CDR2: SGDLS, YYNGEE. Trimming stripped 3 bases from V and 5 bases from J, with 20 bases between. The CDR3 has 16 amino acids. The CDR3 spells CASSAHLGALGTEAFF. CDR3 DNA: TGTGCCAGCAGCGCCCATTTGGGCGCGCTGGGGACTGAAGCTTTCTTT.

The rearrangement links TRBV5-1 to TRBJ2-5, with D possibly being TRBD1 (5 bases). Per the germline V gene, CDR1 is SGHRS and CDR2 is YFSETQ. V lost 4 bases, J lost 4 bases, and 11 bases lay in between. CDR3 length equals 13 residues. The chain's CDR3 is CASSGAPGETQYF. The CDR3 coding sequence is TGCGCCAGCAGCGGGGCCCCGGGAGAGACCCAGTACTTC.

This clonotype was seen repeatedly, ten times or more. The chain combines TRBV27 with TRBJ1-1; D possibly corresponds to TRBD1 (6 bases). The V gene's germline CDR1 is MNHEY and CDR2 SMNVEV (reference sequence). CDR3 length: 16 residues. Between the trimmed V and J ends, which lost 0 bases and 5 bases, there was a span of 16 bases. The DNA of the CDR3 is TGTGCCAGCAGTTTATCGTCTCTTGGGGGCGGAACTGAAGCTTTCTTT. This encodes CASSLSSLGGGTEAFF.

This clonotype occurred a few times. The chain uses TRBV5-1 and TRBJ2-1; D might be TRBD2 (6 bases). V was pared by 0 bases and J by 9 bases, with 16 bases between. Germline V gene data show CDR1 as SGHRS and CDR2 as YFSETQ. CDR3 length: 15 amino acids. CDR3 loop: CASSLDGGLALEQFF. CDR3 sequence (DNA): TGCGCCAGCAGCTTGGATGGGGGACTGGCTCTTGAGCAGTTCTTC.

The chain combines TRBV18 with TRBJ2-7; TRBD1 agrees at 9 bases. V was clipped by 3 bases and J by 7 bases; unmatched bases: 10. In germline, CDR1 is KGHSH, CDR2 LQKENI. The CDR3 is made up of 15 amino acids. CDR3: CASSPWDRENNEQYF. The CDR3 nucleotides read TGTGCCAGCTCACCCTGGGACAGGGAGAATAATGAGCAGTACTTC.

In nucleotides, the CDR3 is TGTGCCAGCAGCTTAGCGGAGGGAAACACTGAAGCTTTCTTT. It codes for CASSLAEGNTEAFF. The genes are TRBV7-6 and TRBJ1-1; D call uncertain. The CDR3 extends over 14 amino acids. The germline V and J ends were trimmed by 0 bases and 2 bases, with 7 bases remaining between them. Per the germline V gene, CDR1 is SGHVS and CDR2 is FNYEAQ.

This clonotype was seen a few times. The chain links TRBV20-1 to TRBJ2-1, with TRBD2 matching over 14 bases. The CDR3 totals 17 residues. Germline trimming cut 5 bases from V and 0 bases from J; bases unmatched to any gene: 6. Germline-derived CDR1 and CDR2 are DFQATT and SNEGSKA (reference sequence). CDR3 coding DNA: TGCAGTGCTCGGACTAGCGGGGGGACTAGCTCCTACAATGAGCAGTTCTTC. Translated: CSARTSGGTSSYNEQFF.

This clonotype has a handful of counts. A much larger clone lies one base from this, so it may be a read error. CDR3 in DNA: TGTGCCAGCAGCTTCAGTATTAGGTTTAGGGCTAGCGGGAGCAGCGAGACCCAGTACTTC. As protein: CASSFSIRFRASGSSETQYF. This chain links TRBV7-8 with TRBJ2-5; 10 bases are a match to TRBD2. The CDR3 loop spans 20 amino acids. In germline, CDR1 is SGHVS, CDR2 FQNEAQ. Trimming took 3 bases from V and 5 from J; bases not matched to a gene: 21.

This clonotype was picked up many times. The chain uses TRBV12-3 or TRBV12-4 and TRBJ1-5; a weak D match, TRBD1 (6 bases). The CDR3 is 15 amino acids. The V end lost 3 bases, the J end lost 7 bases, and 16 bases lay between the germline ends. The CDR3 spells CASSFLEGGGQPQHF. The CDR3, as DNA: TGTGCCAGCAGTTTTCTGGAAGGGGGAGGCCAGCCCCAGCATTTT.

J is TRBJ2-7 and V is TRBV6-2 or TRBV6-3; D is unresolved. V was shortened by 1 base and J by 3 bases, with 4 bases between the two germline ends. There are 12 residues in the CDR3. Germline V gene sequence: CDR1 MNHEY, CDR2 SVGEGT. CDR3 bases: TGTGCCAGCAGTTACTACGGCTACGAGCAGTACTTC. Protein: CASSYYGYEQYF.

This clonotype was seen ten or more times. The chain uses TRBV28 and TRBJ2-7; 8 nucleotides agree with TRBD2. Germline trimming cut 2 bases from V and 0 bases from J; bases unmatched to any gene: 3. The V gene's germline CDR1 is MDHEN and CDR2 SYDVKM. CDR3 length: 15 amino acids. CDR3 DNA: TGTGCCAGCAGTTTAGCGGGGGGTTTCTCCTACGAGCAGTACTTC. As protein: CASSLAGGFSYEQYF.

V usage is TRBV29-1 and J usage is TRBJ2-5; 7 bases map to TRBD1. Germline V CDR1 and CDR2: SQVTM, ANQGSEA. Losses at the gene ends were 3 bases for V and 4 bases for J; bases not matched to a gene: 17. The length of the CDR3 is 17 residues. The CDR3 reads CSVEPDDRAESRETQYF. As DNA, the CDR3 is TGCAGCGTTGAGCCCGACGACAGGGCTGAAAGCCGAGAGACCCAGTACTTC.